This T cell receptor (beta chain) was recorded in a study of human T cells and chemical hapten exposure. Study-wide results and caveats: No change in TCRs above 1 in 1000 frequency was produced by DPC sensitization.

Germline V gives CDR1 SNHLY, CDR2 FYNNEI. This CDR3 region has 14 residues. The J segment lost 5 bases and the V segment lost 4 bases, leaving 1 base of the junction unmatched. In TCRdb, the RACE reads were re-called with MiXCR into one record per CDR3 protein. The data show some 93,000 distinct CDR3 sequences, about 10% seen once. In regard to this clonotype: Its antigen remains unknown.

Time point described: healthy volunteer bleed at 2 weeks. Unfractionated whole blood yielded the extracted total RNA. This rearrangement joins TRBV2 to TRBJ2-1, with TRBD2 matching 11 bases. The sequencing sample was made of whole blood. This TCR was recovered from a female donor in good health. Some clones in this sample may be carry-over from other donors' samples. DNA of the CDR3: TGTGCCAGCAGTGTAGCGGGAGGGAACAATGAGCAGTTCTTC. Its protein is CASSVAGGNNEQFF.